The 28 T cell receptor beta chains reported below all come from one sample, sequenced in a study of shared clonotypes between healthy human individuals. Assay: immunoSEQ multiplex PCR; the TCRdb copy retains only in-frame clones and omits some. Counted here are about 1.4 million clones, approximately 96% occurring once; the ten biggest clones make up roughly 1.2%. Sequencing used naive CD4+ T cells sorted from blood. Subset described: CD45RA+ positively selected. Every receptor here comes from a man aged 25-45 years in good health.

The chain uses TRBV7-9 and TRBJ2-1, with a weak D call TRBD2 (5 bases). This CDR3 has 15 amino acids. Trimming removed 5 bases from V and 4 bases from J, with 15 bases in between. The germline CDR1 and CDR2 sequences are SEHNR and FQNEAQ (reference sequence). The CDR3 DNA reads TGTGCCAGCAGCCCCGAGGGAACACGGTACAATGAGCAGTTCTTC. Residues: CASSPEGTRYNEQFF.

As concerns this clone: Other DNA variants within this sample encode the same CDR3. V usage is TRBV7-2 and J usage is TRBJ1-5; no firm D call. Germline CDR1 is SGHTA and CDR2 is FQGNSA. The CDR3 runs 13 residues. Trimming took off 2 bases at V and 4 bases at J, with 6 bases between the two ends. CDR3 sequence (DNA): TGTGCCAGCAGCTTATCGCGGAATCAGCCCCAGCATTTT. It is translated as CASSLSRNQPQHF.

The gene calls are TRBV10-1 and TRBJ2-7, with D tentatively TRBD1 (6 bases). V was trimmed by 2 bases and J by 6 bases, leaving 11 bases between them. Germline loops: CDR1 WNHNN, CDR2 SYGVQD (reference sequence). The CDR3 is made up of 13 amino acids. CDR3: CASSEVGGLEQYF. The CDR3 nucleotides read TGCGCCAGCAGTGAGGTTGGGGGCCTCGAGCAGTACTTC.

The CDR3 region has the DNA TGTGCCAGCAGCACGCGAGTCGGGGAGCTGTTTTTT. Encoded protein: CASSTRVGELFF. The chain uses TRBV7-9 and TRBJ2-2, with D uncertain. V lost 5 bases and J 7 bases, leaving 8 bases between the germline ends. This CDR3 spans 12 amino acids. Germline V gene data show CDR1 as SEHNR and CDR2 as FQNEAQ (reference sequence). Drawing the rest from reference TRBV7-9 and TRBJ2-2, the complete variable domain is DTGVSQNPRHKITKRGQNVTFRCDPISEHNRLYWYRQTLGQGPEFLTYFQNEAQLEKSRLLSDRFSAERPKGSFSTLEIQRTEQGDSAMYLCASSTRVGELFFGEGSRLTVL.

This sequence joins TRBV18 and TRBJ1-1; D unresolved. The V gene's germline CDR1 is KGHSH and CDR2 LQKENI. This CDR3 has 12 residues. Trimming cost V 6 bases and J 4 bases, with 9 bases left between them. The CDR3 nucleotides read TGTGCCAGCTCCCTAGCGGGCACTGAAGCTTTCTTT. Its protein product is CASSLAGTEAFF.

The chain carries TRBV5-1 and TRBJ2-7; D is unclear. The CDR3 totals 14 residues. Trimming shortened V by 4 bases and J by 0 bases, and 11 bases separated the two germline ends. Per germline, CDR1 SGHRS and CDR2 YFSETQ. CDR3: CASSLRLNSYEQYF. CDR3 sequence (DNA): TGCGCCAGCAGCCTGAGGCTCAACTCCTACGAGCAGTACTTC. The variable domain in full, with the rest retrieved from reference TRBV5-1 and TRBJ2-7, is KAGVTQTPRYLIKTRGQQVTLSCSPISGHRSVSWYQQTPGQGLQFLFEYFSETQRNKGNFPGRFSGRQFSNSRSEMNVSTLELGDSALYLCASSLRLNSYEQYFGPGTRLTVT.

Comments on this clone: Other nucleotide sequences in the sample specify the same CDR3. V usage is TRBV11-2 and J usage is TRBJ1-5; D remains ambiguous. From germline, CDR1 is SGHAT and CDR2 FQNNGV. The CDR3 sequence is 14 residues long. Trimming removed 1 base at V and 0 bases at J, with 4 bases between. CDR3 in DNA: TGTGCCAGCAGCTTAGGCAGTAGCAATCAGCCCCAGCATTTT. It yields the protein CASSLGSSNQPQHF.

CDR3 region: CASSPRRGRAFF. The DNA of the CDR3 is TGTGCCAGCAGCCCGCGCAGAGGGAGAGCTTTCTTT. V and J are TRBV16 and TRBJ1-1; unclear D gene. The CDR3 has 12 residues. Germline values: CDR1 KGHSY, CDR2 FQNENV. Trimming took 4 bases from V and 10 from J, leaving 13 bases between them.

This clone appeared a single time. The rearrangement links TRBV19 to TRBJ1-3, with unresolved D. Per germline, CDR1 LNHDA and CDR2 SQIVND (reference sequence). V was cut by 7 bases and J by 0 bases, with 7 bases left in between. CDR3 size: 13 residues. CDR3: CASTESSGNTIYF. For the CDR3, the DNA is TGTGCCAGTACCGAAAGCTCTGGAAACACCATATATTTT.

A note on this clone: Within the sample, other DNA sequences also encode this same CDR3. The chain has TRBV2 and TRBJ2-1; D is unclear. The CDR3 runs to 11 residues. The V gene lost 6 bases and the J gene lost 0 bases, with 0 bases spanning the gap. Germline values: CDR1 SNHLY, CDR2 FYNNEI. The CDR3 coding sequence is TGTGCCAGCAGCTCCTACAATGAGCAGTTCTTC. It yields the protein CASSSYNEQFF.

V usage is TRBV10-3 and J usage is TRBJ2-1, with D unclear. Trimming removed 4 bases from V and 4 bases from J, with 8 bases in between. The germline V gene has CDR1 ENHRY and CDR2 SYGVKD. This CDR3 region has 13 residues. Written as DNA, the CDR3 is TGTGCCATCAGTGCCGAGCAGTACAATGAGCAGTTCTTC. The encoded protein is CAISAEQYNEQFF.

CDR3 region: CASSVEYSTGEQYF. CDR3 sequence (DNA): TGTGCCAGCAGCGTAGAGTACTCAACCGGAGAGCAGTACTTC. The J gene is TRBJ2-7, the V gene TRBV9; D remains unclear. V was trimmed by 0 bases and J by 7 bases, leaving 14 bases between them. CDR1 is SGDLS, CDR2 YYNGEE, per germline. This CDR3 contains 14 residues.

Comment on this clone: The identical CDR3 is also encoded by other nucleotide sequences in the sample. This CDR3 is CASSVGQGVHEQYF. CDR3 nucleotide sequence: TGTGCCAGCAGCGTAGGACAGGGGGTCCACGAGCAGTACTTC. The chain uses TRBV9 and TRBJ2-7; TRBD1 aligns across 9 bases. The CDR3 totals 14 residues. V shed 0 bases, J shed 5 bases, and the junction held 3 bases outside the gene matches. CDR1 and CDR2 (germline): SGDLS, YYNGEE.

Note on this clone: Different DNA sequences within this sample yield the same CDR3. In DNA form, the CDR3 reads TGTGCCAGCAGTGAAGACAGGGACCAGCCCCAGCATTTT. As protein: CASSEDRDQPQHF. The chain is built from TRBV2 and TRBJ1-5; possible D gene TRBD1, 6 bases. Germline CDR1 and CDR2: SNHLY and FYNNEI. The CDR3 sequence is 13 residues long. Trimming stripped 1 base from V and 7 bases from J, with 8 bases between. Full variable domain (outside the CDR3, taken from reference TRBV2 and TRBJ1-5): EPEVTQTPSHQVTQMGQEVILRCVPISNHLYFYWYRQILGQKVEFLVSFYNNEISEKSEIFDDQFSVERPDGSNFTLKIRSTKLEDSAMYFCASSEDRDQPQHFGDGTRLSIL.

The chain carries TRBV28 and TRBJ2-1; 8 positions agree with TRBD1. Germline CDR1 reads MDHEN; CDR2 reads SYDVKM. The CDR3 has 14 amino acids. Trimming at V came to 3 bases and at J to 8 bases, leaving 6 bases not matched to a gene. For the CDR3, the DNA is TGTGCCAGCAGTTTCGGGCAGGGGGCCCATGAGCAGTTCTTC. As protein: CASSFGQGAHEQFF.

The chain has TRBV5-1 and TRBJ2-7; no definite D call. V was shortened by 0 bases and J by 3 bases, with 7 bases between the two germline ends. This CDR3 has 13 residues. CDR1 is SGHRS, CDR2 YFSETQ, per germline. CDR3 residues: CASSLAIDYEQYF. CDR3 nucleotide sequence: TGCGCCAGCAGCTTGGCCATAGACTACGAGCAGTACTTC. Filled out from reference TRBV5-1 and TRBJ2-7, the complete variable domain reads KAGVTQTPRYLIKTRGQQVTLSCSPISGHRSVSWYQQTPGQGLQFLFEYFSETQRNKGNFPGRFSGRQFSNSRSEMNVSTLELGDSALYLCASSLAIDYEQYFGPGTRLTVT.

The chain joins TRBV10-1 to TRBJ1-2, with TRBD1 matching 11 bases. The CDR3 runs 13 residues. V shed 5 bases and J 6 bases; nucleotides not matched to a gene: 2. Germline CDR1 WNHNN, CDR2 SYGVQD (reference sequence). The CDR3 is CASSRDRGNGYTF. The DNA of the CDR3 is TGCGCCAGCAGTCGGGACAGGGGGAATGGCTACACCTTC.

The chain joins TRBV2 to TRBJ1-2, with D uncertain. This CDR3 is built from 15 residues. CDR1 and CDR2 from the germline V gene are SNHLY and FYNNEI. The V and J ends lost 5 bases and 4 bases respectively, with 17 bases between them. Here the CDR3 DNA reads TGTGCCAGCAGTTGGCTAAATTACCGATGCTATGGCTACACCTTC. It codes for CASSWLNYRCYGYTF.

The chain has TRBV4-3 and TRBJ2-2; D possibly corresponds to TRBD2 (6 bases). The V and J ends lost 0 bases and 3 bases respectively, with 11 bases between them. Germline V gives CDR1 LGHNA, CDR2 YSLEER. The CDR3 has 16 residues. This CDR3 reads CASSQESGSHTGELFF. The CDR3, as DNA: TGCGCCAGCAGCCAAGAATCCGGGAGCCACACCGGGGAGCTGTTTTTT.

The chain has TRBV18 and TRBJ2-7; D gene uncertain. This CDR3 comprises 13 residues. CDR1 is KGHSH, CDR2 LQKENI, per germline. Between the trimmed V and J ends, which lost 5 bases and 0 bases, there was a span of 8 bases. The CDR3 spells CASSETGSYEQYF. CDR3 nucleotides: TGTGCCAGCTCAGAGACCGGCTCCTACGAGCAGTACTTC.

The V and J genes are TRBV18 and TRBJ1-5; a possible D gene is TRBD1 (5 bases). The V end lost 5 bases, the J end lost 5 bases, and 10 bases lay between the germline ends. The CDR3 loop spans 13 amino acids. CDR1 is KGHSH and CDR2 is LQKENI in the germline V gene. The CDR3 reads CASSSGPYQPQHF. Here the CDR3 DNA reads TGTGCCAGCTCATCGGGGCCGTATCAGCCCCAGCATTTT. The full variable domain, with the rest looked up from reference TRBV18 and TRBJ1-5, is NAGVMQNPRHLVRRRGQEARLRCSPMKGHSHVYWYRQLPEEGLKFMVYLQKENIIDESGMPKERFSAEFPKEGPSILRIQQVVRGDSAAYFCASSSGPYQPQHFGDGTRLSIL.

The genes are TRBV5-1 and TRBJ1-2; D gene unclear. The CDR3 spans 15 residues. Germline loops: CDR1 SGHRS, CDR2 YFSETQ. V lost 0 bases, J lost 2 bases, and 11 bases lay in between. Written as DNA, the CDR3 is TGCGCCAGCAGCTTGGCCACGACACCGAACTATGGCTACACCTTC. It specifies CASSLATTPNYGYTF.

This clone was seen just once. V is TRBV25-1 and J is TRBJ2-7; D remains unclear. The ends were cut back, 6 bases at V and 1 base at J, with 10 bases in the middle. The CDR3 runs 13 residues. CDR1 is MGHDK and CDR2 is SYGVNS in the germline V gene. CDR3 nucleotides: TGTGCCAGCAGAGAGAGAGCTTCCTACGAGCAGTACTTC. Translating it yields CASRERASYEQYF.

Of note for this clone: The sample holds other DNA sequences that translate to the same CDR3. The V gene is TRBV10-3, the J gene TRBJ2-1; 14 bases line up with TRBD2. Germline V gene data show CDR1 as ENHRY and CDR2 as SYGVKD. Unmatched junction bases numbered 3, after V lost 9 bases and J lost 8 bases. CDR3 length: 13 amino acids. The CDR3 reads CAIGTSGSDEQFF. The CDR3, as DNA: TGTGCCATTGGGACTAGCGGGAGCGATGAGCAGTTCTTC.

This chain joins TRBV10-3 and TRBJ1-2, with unresolved D. Trimming removed 6 bases at V and 8 bases at J, with 22 bases between. Germline assignment: CDR1 ENHRY and CDR2 SYGVKD. The CDR3 covers 15 residues. CDR3: CAIRGVVDSGHGYTF. For the CDR3, the DNA is TGTGCCATCAGGGGAGTAGTCGACTCAGGCCACGGCTACACCTTC.

This sequence joins TRBV29-1 and TRBJ2-1; TRBD1 aligns across 8 bases. Germline V gives CDR1 SQVTM, CDR2 ANQGSEA. Losses at the gene ends were 6 bases for V and 6 bases for J; bases not matched to a gene: 1. The CDR3 extends over 11 amino acids. The CDR3 sequence is CSVQGANEQFF. The DNA for the CDR3 is TGCAGCGTCCAGGGGGCCAATGAGCAGTTCTTC.

The CDR3 here is CASNRQGARYEQYF. DNA for the CDR3: TGTGCCAGCAATAGACAGGGGGCGAGGTACGAGCAGTACTTC. The chain has TRBV28 and TRBJ2-7, with TRBD1 matching over 10 bases. This CDR3 is built from 14 residues. In germline, CDR1 is MDHEN, CDR2 SYDVKM. Germline trimming cut 7 bases from V and 4 bases from J; bases unmatched to any gene: 7.

The chain recombines TRBV5-1 with TRBJ1-1; TRBD1 matches 8 bases. The junction had 2 bases not matched to a gene; V was cut back by 1 base and J by 0 bases. The CDR3 covers 15 residues. Germline CDR1 reads SGHRS; CDR2 reads YFSETQ. CDR3 sequence: CASSLTGQVNTEAFF. DNA for the CDR3: TGCGCCAGCAGCTTGACGGGACAGGTGAACACTGAAGCTTTCTTT.